This T cell receptor beta chain comes out of a study of shared clonotypes between healthy human individuals. Overall study context: Donors had three CD4 naive, three CD4 memory, two CD8 naive and one CD8 memory plate apiece.

The CDR3 extends over 15 amino acids. Germline CDR1 and CDR2: SGHAT and FQNNGV. The germline V and J ends were trimmed by 1 base and 5 bases, with 14 bases remaining between them. Remarks on this clone: Antigen unknown.

Regarding the study as a whole: Expectations were that clonotype sharing among donors would be affected by sequencing depth. In a few donors, around 4.5% of naive CD4 clonotypes appeared in common.

TCRdb's table, derived via immunoSEQ multiplex PCR, lists solely in-frame clones and lacks some. The table records 600,000 to 800,000 clones, 55% to 75% of them present only once. The receptor comes from a woman aged 25-40 years in good health. The sample consisted of memory CD4+ T cells sorted from blood. Subset reported: CD45RA-negative fraction. The chain couples TRBV11-2 to TRBJ2-5; D is possibly TRBD1 or TRBD2 (5 bases each). DNA of the CDR3: TGTGCCAGCAGCTTAGGAAGGGGCAGGGAGGAGACCCAGTACTTC. This codes for CASSLGRGREETQYF.